The clone carrying this TCR beta chain was seen many times. As yet, its antigen is unknown. This sample stems from a study of T cell repertoires in cytomegalovirus infection. Study-wide context: Indicated by public TCR beta signatures were CMV infection and matching HLA type.

TCRdb recomputed calls from the reads with MiXCR, one row per CDR3 protein. The repertoire holds more than 200,000 distinct CDR3 sequences, with roughly 9.1% as singletons. Study findings and constraints: Cumulated frequencies of public TCR beta families served to identify carriers of CMV plus the relevant HLA. Ex vivo, HLA-C-restricted CMV-specific TCR beta clonotypes prevailed over the rest of the response.

CDR1 is SGHTA, CDR2 FQGNSA, per germline. V lost 1 base to trimming and J lost 5 bases, with 4 bases between them. The length of the CDR3 is 12 residues. The sequenced sample was PBMCs. The clonotype originates from a human donor in good health (CMV status not recorded). Some clones in this sample may be carry-over from other donors' samples. The rearrangement links TRBV7-2 to TRBJ2-3; D not resolved. The CDR3 region has the DNA TGTGCCAGCAGCTTAGTAAAAGATACGCAGTATTTT. This gives the protein CASSLVKDTQYF.